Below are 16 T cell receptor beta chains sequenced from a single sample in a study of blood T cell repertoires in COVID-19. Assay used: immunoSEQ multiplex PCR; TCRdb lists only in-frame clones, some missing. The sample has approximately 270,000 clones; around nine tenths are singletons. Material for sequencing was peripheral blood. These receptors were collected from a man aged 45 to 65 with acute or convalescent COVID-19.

CDR3 protein: CASSHQGKGYTF. CDR3 bases: TGCGCCAGCAGTCATCAGGGAAAGGGCTACACCTTC. V gene TRBV5-1 combines with J gene TRBJ1-2, with D perhaps matching TRBD1 (5 bases). Between the trimmed V and J ends, which lost 5 bases and 8 bases, there was a span of 13 bases. In germline, CDR1 is SGHRS, CDR2 YFSETQ. This CDR3 region has 12 residues.

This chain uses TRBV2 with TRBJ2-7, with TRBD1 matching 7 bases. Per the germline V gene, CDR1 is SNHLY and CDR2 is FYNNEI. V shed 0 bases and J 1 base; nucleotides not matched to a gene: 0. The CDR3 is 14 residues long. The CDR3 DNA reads TGTGCCAGCAGTGAAGCGGGACAGTCCTACGAGCAGTACTTC. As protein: CASSEAGQSYEQYF. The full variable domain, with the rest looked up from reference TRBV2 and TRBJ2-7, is EPEVTQTPSHQVTQMGQEVILRCVPISNHLYFYWYRQILGQKVEFLVSFYNNEISEKSEIFDDQFSVERPDGSNFTLKIRSTKLEDSAMYFCASSEAGQSYEQYFGPGTRLTVT.

The CDR3 sequence: CASSLVGGQIYNEQFF. CDR3 DNA: TGTGCCAGCAGCTTAGTCGGTGGACAGATCTACAATGAGCAGTTCTTC. The chain joins TRBV11-2 to TRBJ2-1, with D possibly matching TRBD1 (6 bases). The V and J ends lost 1 base and 3 bases respectively, with 13 bases between them. CDR1 SGHAT and CDR2 FQNNGV come from the germline V gene. The CDR3 sequence is 16 residues long.

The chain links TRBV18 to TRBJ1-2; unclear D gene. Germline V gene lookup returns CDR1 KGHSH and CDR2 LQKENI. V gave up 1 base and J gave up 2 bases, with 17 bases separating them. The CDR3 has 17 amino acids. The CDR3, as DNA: TGTGCCAGCTCACCACTTTTTCGCCCCCGCGAGAACTATGGCTACACCTTC. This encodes CASSPLFRPRENYGYTF.

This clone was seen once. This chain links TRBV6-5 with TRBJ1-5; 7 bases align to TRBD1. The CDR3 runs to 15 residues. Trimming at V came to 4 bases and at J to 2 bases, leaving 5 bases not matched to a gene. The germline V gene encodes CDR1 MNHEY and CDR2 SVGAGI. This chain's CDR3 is CASSSTGYGNQPQHF. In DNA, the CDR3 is TGTGCCAGCAGTTCGACAGGGTACGGCAATCAGCCCCAGCATTTT.

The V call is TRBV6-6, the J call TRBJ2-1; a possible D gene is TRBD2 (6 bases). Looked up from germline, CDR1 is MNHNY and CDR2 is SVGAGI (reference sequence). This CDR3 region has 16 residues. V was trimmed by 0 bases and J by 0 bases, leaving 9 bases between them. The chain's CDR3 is CASSYSREISYNEQFF. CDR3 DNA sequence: TGTGCCAGCAGTTACTCTCGGGAGATCTCCTACAATGAGCAGTTCTTC.

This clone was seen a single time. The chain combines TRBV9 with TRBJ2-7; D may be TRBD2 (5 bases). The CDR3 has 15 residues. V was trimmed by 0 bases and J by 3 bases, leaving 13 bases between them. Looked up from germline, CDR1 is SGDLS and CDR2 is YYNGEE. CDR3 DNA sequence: TGTGCCAGCAGCGTAGTGGGCCCGGGGAGCTACGAGCAGTACTTC. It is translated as CASSVVGPGSYEQYF.

The DNA for the CDR3 is TGCGCCAGCAGCTACCCGACAGGCCAGCAGTTCTTC. Translating gives CASSYPTGQQFF. The chain recombines TRBV5-1 with TRBJ2-1; possibly TRBD1 for D (6 bases). This CDR3 is built from 12 residues. Germline-derived CDR1 and CDR2 are SGHRS and YFSETQ. Trimming stripped 3 bases from V and 11 bases from J, with 12 bases between.

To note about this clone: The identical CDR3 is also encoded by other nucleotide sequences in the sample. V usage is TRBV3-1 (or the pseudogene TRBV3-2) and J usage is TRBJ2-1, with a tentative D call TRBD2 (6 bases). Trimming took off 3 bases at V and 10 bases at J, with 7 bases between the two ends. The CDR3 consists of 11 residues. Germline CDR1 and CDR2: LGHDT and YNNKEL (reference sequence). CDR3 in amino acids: CASSQGGEQFF. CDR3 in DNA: TGTGCCAGCAGCCAGGGGGGAGAGCAGTTCTTC.

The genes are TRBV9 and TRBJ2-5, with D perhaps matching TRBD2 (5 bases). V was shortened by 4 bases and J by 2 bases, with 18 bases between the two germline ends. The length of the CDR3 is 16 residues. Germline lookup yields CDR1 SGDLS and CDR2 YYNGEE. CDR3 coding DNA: TGTGCCAGCAGCACCTCGAGGGCGGCCCTACAAGAGACCCAGTACTTC. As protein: CASSTSRAALQETQYF. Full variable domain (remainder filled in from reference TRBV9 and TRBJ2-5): DSGVTQTPKHLITATGQRVTLRCSPRSGDLSVYWYQQSLDQGLQFLIQYYNGEERAKGNILERFSAQQFPDLHSELNLSSLELGDSALYFCASSTSRAALQETQYFGPGTRLLVL.

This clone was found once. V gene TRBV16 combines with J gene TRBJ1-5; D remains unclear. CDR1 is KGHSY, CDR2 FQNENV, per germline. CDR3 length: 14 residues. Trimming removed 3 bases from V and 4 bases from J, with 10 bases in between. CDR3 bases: TGTGCCAGCAGCCAGAACGGCGGGAATCAGCCCCAGCATTTT. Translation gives CASSQNGGNQPQHF.

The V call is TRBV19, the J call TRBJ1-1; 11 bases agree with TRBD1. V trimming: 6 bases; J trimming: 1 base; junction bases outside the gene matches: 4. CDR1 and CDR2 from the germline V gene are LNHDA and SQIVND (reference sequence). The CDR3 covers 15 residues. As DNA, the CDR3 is TGTGCCAGTAGGGGGGACAGGGGGGAGAACACTGAAGCTTTCTTT. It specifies CASRGDRGENTEAFF.

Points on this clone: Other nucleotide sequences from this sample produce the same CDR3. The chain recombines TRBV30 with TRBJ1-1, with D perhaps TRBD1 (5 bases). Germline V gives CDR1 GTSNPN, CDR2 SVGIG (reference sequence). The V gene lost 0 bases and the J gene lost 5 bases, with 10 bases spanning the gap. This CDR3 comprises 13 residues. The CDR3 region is CAWSVYRGTEAFF. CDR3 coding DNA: TGTGCCTGGAGTGTATATCGGGGGACTGAAGCTTTCTTT.

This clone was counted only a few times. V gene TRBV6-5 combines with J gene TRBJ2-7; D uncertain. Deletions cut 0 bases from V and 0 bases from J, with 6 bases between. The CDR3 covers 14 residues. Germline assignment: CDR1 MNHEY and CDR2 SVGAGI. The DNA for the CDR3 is TGTGCCAGCAGTTACTCCCCTAACTCCTACGAGCAGTACTTC. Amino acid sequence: CASSYSPNSYEQYF.

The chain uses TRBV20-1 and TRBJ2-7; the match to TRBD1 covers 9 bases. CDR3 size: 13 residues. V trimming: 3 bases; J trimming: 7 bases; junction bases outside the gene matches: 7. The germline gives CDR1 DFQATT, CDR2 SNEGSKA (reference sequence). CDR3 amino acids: CSASRDRVWEQYF. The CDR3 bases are TGCAGTGCTAGTCGGGACAGGGTATGGGAGCAGTACTTC.

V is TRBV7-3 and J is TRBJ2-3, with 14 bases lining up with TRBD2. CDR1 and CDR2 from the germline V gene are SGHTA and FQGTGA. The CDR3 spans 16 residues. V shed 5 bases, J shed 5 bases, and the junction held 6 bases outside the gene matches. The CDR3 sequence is CASSPRLAGGIDTQYF. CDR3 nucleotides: TGTGCCAGCAGCCCTCGACTAGCGGGGGGGATAGATACGCAGTATTTT.